The sequence of this T cell receptor beta chain was determined in a study of control samples from healthy donors and cancer patients. Repertoires were generated with immunoSEQ multiplex PCR, while TCRdb's copy carries only in-frame clones and drops some. Here the sample spans over 25,000 clones, about 85% being singletons. The V and J ends lost 1 base and 1 base respectively, with 10 bases between them. The CDR3 has 15 residues. CDR1 is SEHNR and CDR2 is FQNEAQ in the germline V gene (reference sequence). This TCR came from a female donor with melanoma. Sequenced material: formalin-fixed, paraffin-embedded tissue. The chain uses TRBV7-9 and TRBJ1-1; D might be TRBD1 (5 bases). The CDR3 sequence: CASSLEGTKNTEAFF. CDR3 sequence (DNA): TGTGCCAGCAGCTTAGAAGGGACCAAGAACACTGAAGCTTTCTTT.